The clone carrying this T cell receptor (beta chain) was counted only a few times. The target antigen is unknown. This specimen comes from a study of beta chain features in type 1 diabetes. For the study at large: Healthy donors, compared against patients, showed similar age, gender and cell yields. Whole-study results and caveats: A pattern of fewer insertions and more deletions at VDJ junctions was seen in type 1 diabetes patients. It was among patients, rather than healthy donors, that naive, central memory and Treg TCRB repertoires appeared more similar.

CD4+ naive, central memory, regulatory and stem cell-like memory cells were sorted via CD45RO/CCR7/CD25/CD127/CD95/CD27. The investigators reverse transcribed all of the isolated RNA, so they sequenced expressed TCRB transcripts. Profiled with immunoSEQ multiplex PCR; TCRdb holds only in-frame clones, not every one. The data show hundreds of thousands of clones, with approximately 30% seen just once and around 0.065% held by the top ten. Sequenced sample: naive CD4+ T cells from blood. The sequence was obtained from a man younger than 35 in good health.

CDR3 sequence reads: CASSLERGGEQYF. CDR3 nucleotide sequence: TGTGCCAGCAGCTTAGAAAGGGGCGGCGAGCAGTACTTC. This chain uses TRBV7-9 with TRBJ2-7, with D perhaps TRBD1 (5 bases). The ends were cut back, 1 base at V and 6 bases at J, with 10 bases in the middle. Germline V gene sequence: CDR1 SEHNR, CDR2 FQNEAQ (reference sequence). This CDR3 contains 13 residues.